Listed below are T cell receptor beta chains from one sample, sequenced in a study of shared clonotypes between healthy human individuals. Here immunoSEQ multiplex PCR was the method, and the copy in TCRdb shows in-frame clones only, minus some. This sample has over 850,000 clones, with 75% to 80% found just once. Sequencing input: memory CD4+ T cells from PBMCs. These receptor sequences come from a man aged 18 to 35 in good health. Some clones in this sample may be carry-over from other donors' samples. Both conserved end residues are part of each CDR3. The D gene is left open where the match is weak. Only part of the rows carry a size: once, few, many, or a class if the clone is expanded.

j_gene: TRBJ1-1; d_gene: -; abundance: once; v_gene: TRBV6-1; CDR3nt: TGTGCCAGCATCCTTCGCCCCACTGAAGCTTTCTTT; CDR3aa: CASILRPTEAFF
j_gene: TRBJ1-1; d_gene: -; abundance: -; v_gene: TRBV7-2; CDR3nt: TGTGCCAGCAGCTGGGTGGGGCATGGGACTGAAGCTTTCTTT; CDR3aa: CASSWVGHGTEAFF
j_gene: TRBJ1-1; d_gene: -; abundance: many; v_gene: TRBV7-7; CDR3nt: TGTGCCAGCAGCTCACAGGTAAACACTGAAGCTTTCTTT; CDR3aa: CASSSQVNTEAFF
j_gene: TRBJ2-7; d_gene: -; abundance: -; v_gene: TRBV7-2; CDR3nt: TGTGCCAGCAGCTTAATGGTCGATGCCTACGAGCAGTACTTC; CDR3aa: CASSLMVDAYEQYF
j_gene: TRBJ2-1; d_gene: TRBD1; abundance: -; v_gene: TRBV18; CDR3nt: TGTGCCAGCTCACCCGCCGGGACAGATCGTAATGAGCAGTTCTTC; CDR3aa: CASSPAGTDRNEQFF
j_gene: TRBJ2-7; d_gene: TRBD1; abundance: -; v_gene: TRBV11-2; CDR3nt: TGTGCCAGTACTTATACTCCGGGACAGGGTTACGAGCAGTACTTC; CDR3aa: CASTYTPGQGYEQYF
j_gene: TRBJ2-3; d_gene: -; abundance: many; v_gene: TRBV29-1; CDR3nt: TGCAGCGTTGGGCATGCAGGGGCAGATACGCAGTATTTT; CDR3aa: CSVGHAGADTQYF
j_gene: TRBJ2-2; d_gene: TRBD2; abundance: -; v_gene: TRBV4-3; CDR3nt: TGCGCCAGCAGACTAGCGGGAGTATCCGGGGAGCTGTTTTTT; CDR3aa: CASRLAGVSGELFF
j_gene: TRBJ2-6; d_gene: TRBD1; abundance: -; v_gene: TRBV27; CDR3nt: TGTGCCAGCAGTTTAAGGGGGACAGGGGTTGGGGCCAACGTCCTGACTTTC; CDR3aa: CASSLRGTGVGANVLTF
j_gene: TRBJ1-1; d_gene: TRBD1; abundance: -; v_gene: TRBV18; CDR3nt: TGTGCCAGCTCACAAACGGGACAGGGGAACACTGAAGCTTTCTTT; CDR3aa: CASSQTGQGNTEAFF
j_gene: TRBJ2-3; d_gene: -; abundance: -; v_gene: TRBV7-9; CDR3nt: TGTGCCAGCAGCTTAGTGGTGGATACGCAGTATTTT; CDR3aa: CASSLVVDTQYF
j_gene: TRBJ2-6; d_gene: -; abundance: -; v_gene: TRBV4-2; CDR3nt: TGTGCCAGCAGCCAAGAAGGGAACAGAGCCGGGGCCAACGTCCTGACTTTC; CDR3aa: CASSQEGNRAGANVLTF
j_gene: TRBJ2-7; d_gene: -; abundance: few; v_gene: TRBV7-9; CDR3nt: TGTGCCAGCAGCCTGGCGCTAGCGTTGAGCTCCTACGAGCAGTACTTC; CDR3aa: CASSLALALSSYEQYF
j_gene: TRBJ2-3; d_gene: -; abundance: -; v_gene: TRBV18; CDR3nt: TGTGCCAGCTCCCCGGAGGCTACGGGGGAGAATACGCAGTATTTT; CDR3aa: CASSPEATGENTQYF
j_gene: TRBJ2-3; d_gene: -; abundance: -; v_gene: TRBV15; CDR3nt: TGTGCCACCAGCAGAGATCTAAGACCGGGCCCCACAGATACGCAGTATTTT; CDR3aa: CATSRDLRPGPTDTQYF
j_gene: TRBJ2-3; d_gene: TRBD2; abundance: -; v_gene: TRBV11-3; CDR3nt: TGTGCCAGCAGCACCGGTCAAGCGGGAGAAACAGATACGCAGTATTTT; CDR3aa: CASSTGQAGETDTQYF
j_gene: TRBJ2-5; d_gene: TRBD2; abundance: -; v_gene: TRBV7-9; CDR3nt: TGTGCCAGCAGCCCGGGAGGGGGGCGGGAGACCCAGTACTTC; CDR3aa: CASSPGGGRETQYF
j_gene: TRBJ2-7; d_gene: TRBD1; abundance: once; v_gene: TRBV5-1; CDR3nt: TGCGCCAGCAGCACCACAGGGGTGGGAAACGAGCAGTACTTC; CDR3aa: CASSTTGVGNEQYF
j_gene: TRBJ1-4; d_gene: -; abundance: -; v_gene: TRBV4-1; CDR3nt: TGCGCCAGCAGCCGCATCCCGGTCGGGGTTTCAACTAATGAAAAACTGTTTTTT; CDR3aa: CASSRIPVGVSTNEKLFF
j_gene: TRBJ2-2; d_gene: -; abundance: many; v_gene: TRBV5-5; CDR3nt: TGTGCCAGCAGACAGAGGGACGGTAACACCGGGGAGCTGTTTTTT; CDR3aa: CASRQRDGNTGELFF
j_gene: TRBJ2-7; d_gene: -; abundance: -; v_gene: TRBV11-1; CDR3nt: TGTGCCAGCAGCTCCCCCGGAATGGGCAGAAACTACGAGCAGTACTTC; CDR3aa: CASSSPGMGRNYEQYF
j_gene: TRBJ1-2; d_gene: -; abundance: -; v_gene: TRBV19; CDR3nt: TGTGCCAGTAGTATTTTCACCCAGGGAAGCGCTGGCTACACCTTC; CDR3aa: CASSIFTQGSAGYTF
j_gene: TRBJ2-2; d_gene: -; abundance: -; v_gene: TRBV7-3; CDR3nt: TGTGCCAGCAGCTTAACGGGACGGGCCGACGGCGGGGAGCTGTTTTTT; CDR3aa: CASSLTGRADGGELFF
j_gene: TRBJ2-1; d_gene: TRBD2; abundance: -; v_gene: TRBV5-1; CDR3nt: TGCGCCAGCAGCCCTGGGACTAGGTTCTACAATGAGCAGTTCTTC; CDR3aa: CASSPGTRFYNEQFF
j_gene: TRBJ2-5; d_gene: -; abundance: -; v_gene: TRBV5-1; CDR3nt: TGCGCCAGCAGCTTGGGCCGGACAAGTGAGACCCAGTACTTC; CDR3aa: CASSLGRTSETQYF
j_gene: TRBJ1-3; d_gene: -; abundance: -; v_gene: TRBV28; CDR3nt: TGTGCCAGCAGGGCTGCGGCTGGAAACACCATATATTTT; CDR3aa: CASRAAAGNTIYF
j_gene: TRBJ1-1; d_gene: -; abundance: -; v_gene: TRBV5-1; CDR3nt: TGCGCCAGCAGCATGTTGGCAGGGAGTAACACTGAAGCTTTCTTT; CDR3aa: CASSMLAGSNTEAFF
j_gene: TRBJ2-7; d_gene: -; abundance: -; v_gene: TRBV2; CDR3nt: TGTGCCAGCAGTGCCACGCAGGGGGAGGGCGAGCAGTACTTC; CDR3aa: CASSATQGEGEQYF